One sample yielded the 20 T cell receptor beta chains listed below, sequenced in a study of OX40 agonist ivuxolimab in advanced cancers. Clones were read by immunoSEQ multiplex PCR, and TCRdb kept only the in-frame ones, dropping some. This sample carries tens of thousands of clones, around 88% of them seen once, and the ten largest clones take 0.7% to 0.9%. The sample was CD4+ or CD8+ T cells sorted from blood, taken in a trial of the OX40 agonist ivuxolimab. The source of these receptors is an adult with an advanced solid tumor such as melanoma, head and neck, liver or kidney cancer.

This chain joins TRBV2 and TRBJ2-2; TRBD1 is a possible D gene (6 bases). Germline-derived CDR1 and CDR2 are SNHLY and FYNNEI. Trimming stripped 5 bases from V and 7 bases from J, with 8 bases between. This CDR3 comprises 12 residues. CDR3 amino acids: CASSKQGGELFF. The CDR3, as DNA: TGTGCCAGCAGTAAACAGGGCGGGGAGCTGTTTTTT.

V usage is TRBV11-2 and J usage is TRBJ2-7, with D possibly being TRBD1 or TRBD2 (5 bases each). V was shortened by 6 bases and J by 6 bases, with 24 bases between the two germline ends. This CDR3 is built from 16 residues. Looked up from germline, CDR1 is SGHAT and CDR2 is FQNNGV. In DNA form, the CDR3 reads TGTGCCAGCAGGGACCTTCGAGGGACCATTAGGAGCGAGCAGTACTTC. Encoded protein: CASRDLRGTIRSEQYF.

The chain couples TRBV6-6 to TRBJ1-1, with a tentative D call TRBD1 (5 bases). Trimming removed 4 bases at V and 3 bases at J, with 12 bases between. The germline V gene has CDR1 MNHNY and CDR2 SVGAGI (reference sequence). The CDR3 extends over 14 amino acids. The CDR3 here is CASSSAGPDTEAFF. The DNA for the CDR3 is TGTGCCAGCAGTTCCGCGGGACCGGACACTGAAGCTTTCTTT.

J is TRBJ1-4 and V is TRBV5-1; 10 bases fit TRBD1. There are 14 residues in the CDR3. The germline V gene encodes CDR1 SGHRS and CDR2 YFSETQ. Germline trimming cut 4 bases from V and 8 bases from J; bases unmatched to any gene: 5. CDR3 sequence: CASSPGQGREKLFF. CDR3 in DNA: TGCGCCAGCAGCCCGGGACAGGGGCGGGAAAAACTGTTTTTT.

The chain links TRBV9 to TRBJ1-2, with a tentative D call TRBD1 (5 bases). The V end lost 4 bases, the J end lost 2 bases, and 12 bases lay between the germline ends. The V gene's germline CDR1 is SGDLS and CDR2 YYNGEE. The CDR3 runs to 14 residues. CDR3 sequence: CASSPSRANYGYTF. Here the CDR3 DNA reads TGTGCCAGCAGCCCCTCCAGGGCCAACTATGGCTACACCTTC.

The chain carries TRBV10-3 and TRBJ2-7; 7 positions agree with TRBD1. V shed 5 bases, J shed 0 bases, and the junction held 13 bases outside the gene matches. Germline assignment: CDR1 ENHRY and CDR2 SYGVKD. The CDR3 totals 17 residues. Here the CDR3 reads CAISNPSGQTHSYEQYF. DNA for the CDR3: TGTGCCATCAGTAATCCGTCGGGACAGACTCACTCCTACGAGCAGTACTTC.

The genes are TRBV19 and TRBJ1-4; D is unclear. The CDR3 spans 14 residues. Germline V gene sequence: CDR1 LNHDA, CDR2 SQIVND (reference sequence). V shed 4 bases and J shed 7 bases, with 13 bases lying between them. Here the CDR3 DNA reads TGTGCCAGTAGTACACGCCGCCCGGGTGAAAAACTGTTTTTT. This translates into CASSTRRPGEKLFF. The entire variable domain, with the rest obtained from reference TRBV19 and TRBJ1-4, is as follows: DGGITQSPKYLFRKEGQNVTLSCEQNLNHDAMYWYRQDPGQGLRLIYYSQIVNDFQKGDIAEGYSVSREKKESFPLTVTSAQKNPTAFYLCASSTRRPGEKLFFGSGTQLSVL.

The V gene is TRBV7-9, the J gene TRBJ2-7, with TRBD2 as a possible D gene (5 bases). Germline loops: CDR1 SEHNR, CDR2 FQNEAQ (reference sequence). With 6 bases removed from V and 6 bases from J, the gap between germline ends came to 12 bases. This CDR3 contains 12 residues. The CDR3 reads CASSWTAGEQYF. The CDR3 DNA follows: TGTGCCAGCAGTTGGACTGCTGGCGAGCAGTACTTC.

CDR3 coding DNA: TGTGCCAGCAGACGCCGGGGGGCGGACTATGGCTACACCTTC. It yields the protein CASRRRGADYGYTF. The chain uses TRBV28 and TRBJ1-2, with D tentatively TRBD1 (6 bases). V was cut by 6 bases and J by 3 bases, with 14 bases left in between. CDR1 MDHEN and CDR2 SYDVKM come from the germline V gene. CDR3 length: 14 residues.

The genes are TRBV11-2 and TRBJ1-2, with TRBD1 matching over 7 bases. Trimming took 4 bases from V and 2 from J; bases not matched to a gene: 10. Looked up from germline, CDR1 is SGHAT and CDR2 is FQNNGV. CDR3 length equals 16 residues. The CDR3 DNA is TGTGCCAGCAGCTCCGGATCGGGACAGATGAACTATGGCTACACCTTC. Its translation: CASSSGSGQMNYGYTF.

The V gene is TRBV5-4, the J gene TRBJ2-2; no definite D call. This CDR3 is built from 13 residues. Germline V gene lookup returns CDR1 SGHNT and CDR2 YYREEE (reference sequence). Deletions cut 0 bases from V and 9 bases from J, with 9 bases between. CDR3 nucleotides: TGTGCCAGCAGCTTGGATTACCGGAGGGAGCTGTTTTTT. Translated, it gives CASSLDYRRELFF. The full variable domain, rest sourced from reference TRBV5-4 and TRBJ2-2, is ETGVTQSPTHLIKTRGQQVTLRCSSQSGHNTVSWYQQALGQGPQFIFQYYREEENGRGNFPPRFSGLQFPNYSSELNVNALELDDSALYLCASSLDYRRELFFGEGSRLTVL.

The chain links TRBV6-1 to TRBJ2-1; D unresolved. This CDR3 has 13 residues. The V end lost 6 bases, the J end lost 2 bases, and 8 bases lay between the germline ends. Germline V lookup: CDR1 MNHNS, CDR2 SASEGT. CDR3 sequence: CASRVQTYNEQFF. DNA for the CDR3: TGTGCCAGCAGGGTCCAAACCTACAATGAGCAGTTCTTC.

The rearrangement uses TRBV7-3 and TRBJ2-5; 8 nucleotides align to TRBD2. Germline V gene sequence: CDR1 SGHTA, CDR2 FQGTGA. The CDR3 has 14 residues. After removal of 4 bases from V and 1 base from J, the junction contained 2 bases not matched to a gene. CDR3 residues: CASSSGGRQETQYF. The DNA of the CDR3 is TGTGCCAGCAGCTCGGGGGGGCGCCAAGAGACCCAGTACTTC.

This clone was found a few times. The genes are TRBV7-9 and TRBJ1-5; no firm D call. This CDR3 region has 14 residues. Deletions cut 6 bases from V and 5 bases from J, with 14 bases between. Germline loops: CDR1 SEHNR, CDR2 FQNEAQ (reference sequence). This chain's CDR3 is CASSRGGEYQPQHF. In DNA form, the CDR3 reads TGTGCCAGCAGTCGCGGTGGAGAATATCAGCCCCAGCATTTT.

CDR3 bases: TGTGCCAGCAGAATGCCAGTAGCCGGACTCCTCGAGCAGTACTTC. Residues: CASRMPVAGLLEQYF. This chain links TRBV2 with TRBJ2-7; possible D gene TRBD2, 5 bases. This CDR3 comprises 15 residues. Trimming removed 6 bases from V and 6 bases from J, with 21 bases in between. CDR1 and CDR2 (germline): SNHLY, FYNNEI.

The J gene is TRBJ2-2, the V gene TRBV2; D possibly corresponds to TRBD1 (5 bases). This CDR3 spans 14 amino acids. Germline V CDR1 and CDR2: SNHLY, FYNNEI. Trimming removed 6 bases at V and 4 bases at J, with 12 bases between. The CDR3 region has the DNA TGTGCCAGCAGAGTCAGGGTCGGCACCGGGGAGCTGTTTTTT. This sequence encodes CASRVRVGTGELFF.

J is TRBJ2-5 and V is TRBV6-6; D is possibly TRBD2 (5 bases). Germline V gives CDR1 MNHNY, CDR2 SVGAGI (reference sequence). Trimming took 4 bases from V and 5 from J, leaving 17 bases between them. The CDR3 runs 15 residues. The CDR3 protein is CASSSNIGPGETQYF. In DNA form, the CDR3 reads TGTGCCAGCAGTTCCAACATAGGCCCGGGGGAGACCCAGTACTTC.

The V and J genes are TRBV7-6 and TRBJ2-5; D remains unclear. The CDR3 is made up of 14 amino acids. V was shortened by 1 base and J by 5 bases, with 11 bases between the two germline ends. The germline CDR1 and CDR2 sequences are SGHVS and FNYEAQ. CDR3 nucleotide sequence: TGTGCCAGCAGCTTAGGGGTAGCTGGGGAGACCCAGTACTTC. This gives the protein CASSLGVAGETQYF.

The chain uses TRBV30 and TRBJ1-3; a weak D match, TRBD1 (5 bases). The CDR3 loop spans 14 amino acids. V lost 7 bases and J 4 bases, leaving 17 bases between the germline ends. Germline-derived CDR1 and CDR2 are GTSNPN and SVGIG (reference sequence). As DNA, the CDR3 is TGTGCCTATATCGTCAGGGACCGCGGAAACACCATATATTTT. It translates to CAYIVRDRGNTIYF.

This clone showed up just once. This chain joins TRBV28 and TRBJ1-1; TRBD1 matches at 8 bases. CDR3 length: 15 residues. The germline CDR1 and CDR2 sequences are MDHEN and SYDVKM. J lost 1 base, V lost 6 bases, and 7 bases had no gene match. The CDR3, as DNA: TGTGCCAGCAGGGAGACAGGGGCGGGGAACACTGAAGCTTTCTTT. Translated, it gives CASRETGAGNTEAFF.